In this sample, the clone carrying this TCR beta chain turned up a few times. Its specificity is unknown. This sample was taken from a study of response to subunit inactivated influenza vaccine. Study-level results: Few new T cells, the authors suggested, are recruited by each seasonal influenza vaccination.

TCRdb re-analysed the RT-PCR reads in MiXCR, keeping a single row per CDR3 protein. The sample holds around 520,000 distinct CDR3 sequences, 25% seen once. Trimming cost V 4 bases and J 4 bases; bases outside gene matches: 9. The germline CDR1 and CDR2 sequences are LGHNA and YNFKEQ. The CDR3 loop spans 16 amino acids. This sequence joins TRBV4-2 and TRBJ2-1; 8 positions match TRBD2. The sequence derives from a man between 50 and 59 years old who received an inactivated influenza vaccine. This sample comprised CD4+ T cells sorted from PBMCs, obtained roughly 5 days after vaccination. The CDR3 region is CASSPSAGGGYNEQFF. CDR3 coding DNA: TGTGCCAGCAGCCCCTCTGCGGGAGGTGGGTACAATGAGCAGTTCTTC.